In its sample, the clone carrying this T cell receptor (beta chain) was seen once. Data came from immunoSEQ multiplex PCR; TCRdb stores just in-frame clones and leaves some out. The profile shows approximately 40,000 clones, about 92% of them singletons. This entry is derived from a study of T cell changes during pregnancy in multiple sclerosis. V shed 4 bases and J 7 bases; nucleotides not matched to a gene: 8. Germline values: CDR1 SQVTM, CDR2 ANQGSEA. This CDR3 is 13 amino acids long. Material: CD8+ T cells from peripheral blood mononuclear cells, obtained in the third trimester of pregnancy. This sequence joins TRBV29-1 and TRBJ2-5, with TRBD1 matching 8 bases. The clonotype comes from a female donor with multiple sclerosis, enrolled in a pregnancy study. The CDR3 DNA is TGCAGCGTTGTAAGACAGGGGATGGGGACCCAGTACTTC. This sequence encodes CSVVRQGMGTQYF.